The T cell receptor beta chain described here comes from a study of CD8 T cells in Susac syndrome. Whole-study context: Clinically active disease was present in more than five of the sequenced Susac syndrome patients. About eight of these patients were in remission.

The authors carried out high-throughput sequencing of TCR beta. They applied it to CD8+ and CD4+ T cells obtained from blood. From germline, CDR1 is LGHDT and CDR2 YNNKEL (reference sequence). The V gene end was trimmed by 0 bases and the J gene end by 2 bases; junction bases not matched to a gene: 0. The CDR3 covers 15 residues. Random-hexamer reverse transcription was applied to about 0.5 to 1 ug RNA. Multiplex immunoSEQ PCR targeted 54 Vbeta and 13 Jbeta TCR beta segments. TCRdb ran MiXCR on the immunoSEQ multiplex PCR reads and lists one entry per CDR3 protein. Among around 110,000 distinct CDR3 sequences, 94% were seen once, and the ten largest hold approximately 0.41%.

The sample was CD8+ T cells from PBMCs. This clonotype was obtained from a human donor with Susac syndrome. This chain links TRBV3-1 with TRBJ1-3, with TRBD1 matching over 8 bases. The CDR3 here is CASSQDRGPGNTIYF. DNA of the CDR3: TGTGCCAGCAGCCAAGACAGGGGGCCTGGAAACACCATATATTTT.